The rows below give T cell receptor beta chains drawn from one sample of a study of immune heterogeneity within non-small cell lung tumors. TCRdb re-called the multiplex PCR reads through MiXCR, storing one row per CDR3 protein. The sample gives some 10,000 distinct CDR3 sequences, 31% of which show up once; roughly 12% is in the top ten. Source material: lung tumor tissue. The receptors were gathered from a man aged 55 to 70 with non-small cell lung cancer. CDR3s include the opening cysteine and the closing phenylalanine or tryptophan. The D gene is left open where the match is weak. Clone size is not always given. Where it is, it says once, few, many or a class for expanded clones.

clone size: .
V gene: TRBV19
J gene: TRBJ2-3
D gene: TRBD2
CDR3 DNA: TGTGCCAGCAGTGAAGTCTCTAGCGGGAGGCCAGATACGCAGTATTTT
CDR3 protein: CASSEVSSGRPDTQYF

clone size: medium-sized
V gene: TRBV13
J gene: TRBJ2-1
D gene: TRBD2
CDR3 DNA: TGTGCCAGCAGTAAGCGGGAGGGCTACAATGAGCAGTTCTTC
CDR3 protein: CASSKREGYNEQFF

clone size: few
V gene: TRBV5-1
J gene: TRBJ2-3
D gene: .
CDR3 DNA: TGCGCCAACAGCTTCTCTAGCGCGAGATTCTCAGATACGCAGTATTTT
CDR3 protein: CANSFSSARFSDTQYF

clone size: .
V gene: TRBV20-1
J gene: TRBJ1-1
D gene: TRBD1
CDR3 DNA: TGCAGTGCCTCCGGGACAGGCGTTAAAACTTTCTTT
CDR3 protein: CSASGTGVKTFF

clone size: many
V gene: TRBV6-2/TRBV6-3
J gene: TRBJ1-5
D gene: .
CDR3 DNA: TGTGCCAGCAGTGACAGGTTGGCCCAGCATTTT
CDR3 protein: CASSDRLAQHF

clone size: .
V gene: TRBV6-2/TRBV6-3
J gene: TRBJ2-1
D gene: TRBD2
CDR3 DNA: TGTGCCAGCAGTGACCCTAGCGGGAACTACAATGAGCAGTTCTTC
CDR3 protein: CASSDPSGNYNEQFF

clone size: once
V gene: TRBV20-1
J gene: TRBJ2-3
D gene: TRBD2
CDR3 DNA: TGCAGTGCTGCCGGGACTAGCGGGAGACCAGGGGGAGATACGCAGTATTTT
CDR3 protein: CSAAGTSGRPGGDTQYF

clone size: .
V gene: TRBV6-1
J gene: TRBJ1-2
D gene: TRBD1
CDR3 DNA: TGTGCCAGCAGTCTGAGACAGGGGGAAGGCTACACCTTC
CDR3 protein: CASSLRQGEGYTF

clone size: many
V gene: TRBV2
J gene: TRBJ1-2
D gene: TRBD1
CDR3 DNA: TGTGCCAGCAGTTCCGCCGGGACAGGGTTTCGTGGCTACACCTTC
CDR3 protein: CASSSAGTGFRGYTF

clone size: medium-sized
V gene: TRBV11-2
J gene: TRBJ2-7
D gene: .
CDR3 DNA: TGTGCCAGCAGCTTAGGAGGGAATTGGGCTTACGAGCAGTACTTC
CDR3 protein: CASSLGGNWAYEQYF

clone size: many
V gene: TRBV3-1
J gene: TRBJ1-2
D gene: TRBD1
CDR3 DNA: TGTGCCAGCAGCCTAGTCGGGACAGGGCATTATGGCTACACCTTC
CDR3 protein: CASSLVGTGHYGYTF

clone size: .
V gene: TRBV28
J gene: TRBJ1-2
D gene: .
CDR3 DNA: TGTGCCAGCATTTCAGAAAACTATGGCTACACCTTC
CDR3 protein: CASISENYGYTF

clone size: medium-sized
V gene: TRBV27
J gene: TRBJ1-6
D gene: .
CDR3 DNA: TGTGCCAGCAGTTTATCGATGGACCGGGGGATCACGAGCTCCTATAATTCACCCCTCCACTTT
CDR3 protein: CASSLSMDRGITSSYNSPLHF

clone size: .
V gene: TRBV6-1
J gene: TRBJ2-7
D gene: .
CDR3 DNA: TGTGCCAGCAGTGAAGAAGAGGGGGGGACCTACGAGCAGTACTTC
CDR3 protein: CASSEEEGGTYEQYF

clone size: .
V gene: TRBV10-1
J gene: TRBJ2-3
D gene: TRBD1
CDR3 DNA: TGCGCCAGCAGTGATCGGGCGAGGGGGCTTAACACAGATACGCAGTATTTT
CDR3 protein: CASSDRARGLNTDTQYF

clone size: .
V gene: TRBV28
J gene: TRBJ2-7
D gene: TRBD2
CDR3 DNA: TGTGCCAGCAGATATATCGGACTAGCGGCATACGAGCAGTACTTC
CDR3 protein: CASRYIGLAAYEQYF

clone size: many
V gene: TRBV28
J gene: TRBJ2-3
D gene: .
CDR3 DNA: TGTGCCAGCAGTTCCCGGACCCGGGACCCCAGGGATACGCAGTATTTT
CDR3 protein: CASSSRTRDPRDTQYF

clone size: few
V gene: TRBV7-9
J gene: TRBJ2-1
D gene: TRBD2
CDR3 DNA: TGTGCCAGCAGCTTAGGGGCGGGAGTGGTTGAGCAGTTCTTC
CDR3 protein: CASSLGAGVVEQFF

clone size: .
V gene: TRBV20-1
J gene: TRBJ1-5
D gene: .
CDR3 DNA: TGCAGTGCCAGGGGACGTGGTGGGGTTTATAGCAATCAGCCCCAGCATTTT
CDR3 protein: CSARGRGGVYSNQPQHF

clone size: many
V gene: TRBV9
J gene: TRBJ2-7
D gene: TRBD2
CDR3 DNA: TGTGCCAGCAGCGTAGGACTAGCGGAGTTCTCCTACGAGCAGTACTTC
CDR3 protein: CASSVGLAEFSYEQYF

clone size: .
V gene: TRBV30
J gene: TRBJ1-3
D gene: .
CDR3 DNA: TGTGCCTGGAGTTTTGGACATCAAAACACCATATATTTT
CDR3 protein: CAWSFGHQNTIYF

clone size: medium-sized
V gene: TRBV15
J gene: TRBJ1-2
D gene: .
CDR3 DNA: TGTGCCACCAGCAGAGTTCAGAGAGCTAACTATGGCTACACCTTC
CDR3 protein: CATSRVQRANYGYTF

clone size: many
V gene: TRBV9
J gene: TRBJ1-4
D gene: .
CDR3 DNA: TGTGCCAGCAGCACCGGACAGACAACTAATGAAAAACTGTTTTTT
CDR3 protein: CASSTGQTTNEKLFF

clone size: many
V gene: TRBV25-1
J gene: TRBJ2-1
D gene: .
CDR3 DNA: TGTGCCAGCTCCTACTCCTACAATGAGCAGTTCTTC
CDR3 protein: CASSYSYNEQFF

clone size: many
V gene: TRBV6-1
J gene: TRBJ2-7
D gene: .
CDR3 DNA: TGTGCCAGCAGTGTGGCTTCGTCCTACGAGCAGTACTTC
CDR3 protein: CASSVASSYEQYF

clone size: few
V gene: TRBV20-1
J gene: TRBJ2-7
D gene: .
CDR3 DNA: TGCAGTGCTTCCTCGGACGTGGGGGTCTACGAGCAGTACTTC
CDR3 protein: CSASSDVGVYEQYF

clone size: .
V gene: TRBV19
J gene: TRBJ2-1
D gene: TRBD2
CDR3 DNA: TGTGCCAGTAGTACCCGAGCGGGAGAGTCCTACAATGAGCAGTTCTTC
CDR3 protein: CASSTRAGESYNEQFF

clone size: .
V gene: TRBV18
J gene: TRBJ2-2
D gene: .
CDR3 DNA: TGTGCCAGCTCACCAATGATTGCAGGGAGCACCGGGGAGCTGTTTTTT
CDR3 protein: CASSPMIAGSTGELFF